Sequencing of this T cell receptor beta chain was carried out in a study of blood T cell repertoires in COVID-19. CDR3 length equals 15 residues. Germline CDR1 reads SGDLS; CDR2 reads YYNGEE. V shed 3 bases, J shed 2 bases, and the junction held 4 bases outside the gene matches. Profiling relied on immunoSEQ multiplex PCR, and the TCRdb table lists in-frame clones only, not all of them. The sample contains about 180,000 clones, around 89% of which appear only once. This TCR came from a man aged 18 to 29 who had recovered from COVID-19. The gene calls are TRBV9 and TRBJ2-7; TRBD1 matches 11 bases. What was sequenced was peripheral blood. CDR3 bases: TGTGCCAGCAGCGCACCGGGACAGGGGGCCTACGAGCAGTACTTC. Protein sequence: CASSAPGQGAYEQYF.